These T cell receptor beta chains were read from a single sample in a study of Ad26.COV2.S vaccination and SARS-CoV-2 variants. The table came from immunoSEQ multiplex PCR; TCRdb's copy has only in-frame clones and leaves some out. The sample holds approximately 340,000 clones, roughly 84% seen once. Sample: peripheral blood, taken in a trial of Ad26.COV2.S vaccine versus placebo. The source is a person aged 18-65 years who received the Ad26.COV2.S COVID-19 vaccine or a placebo. CDR3s leave out the opening cysteine and the closing phenylalanine or tryptophan. The D gene is left open where the match is weak.

. TRBJ1-3 TRBV3-1/TRBV3-2 ASSYTYSGNTIY
TRBD1 TRBJ2-2 TRBV9 ASSGRLDRGLAGELF
TRBD1 TRBJ2-7 TRBV7-9 ASSLGQSSYEQY
. TRBJ2-5 TRBV6-5 PEMGKLQETQY
. TRBJ2-5 TRBV29-1 SVAGENQETQY
. TRBJ2-7 TRBV27 ASSLRGVAYEQY
. TRBJ2-5 TRBV5-1 ASSLASGQETQY
. TRBJ1-5 TRBV2 ASSDVTVNQPQH
. TRBJ2-7 TRBV5-6 ASSLGHSVPHEQY
TRBD1 TRBJ2-5 TRBV30 AWSRGQARLGETQY
. TRBJ2-7 TRBV5-3 ARSLGWGDYEQY
TRBD1 TRBJ2-6 TRBV12-5 ASGLMDRVISGANVLT
. TRBJ2-5 TRBV10-3 AISEDSSKTQY
TRBD1 TRBJ2-5 TRBV5-1 ASRPGDSQETQY
. TRBJ2-1 TRBV11-3 ASSRRDGYNEQF
TRBD1 TRBJ2-6 TRBV6-5 ASSSQGAAGANVLT
. TRBJ2-2 TRBV9 ASSLNKGGDTGELF
TRBD1 TRBJ1-2 TRBV7-2 ASSLGGQEISGYT
TRBD2 TRBJ2-7 TRBV28 ASLPPGGLHEQY
TRBD2 TRBJ2-7 TRBV9 ASSGGLGGYEQY
. TRBJ2-7 TRBV5-4 ASSGRGAAYEQY
. TRBJ2-2 TRBV5-6 ASSLVGSGNTGELF
TRBD2 TRBJ2-5 TRBV9 AGSPSGGGRAETQY
. TRBJ2-3 TRBV5-5 ASSLGGSGTDTQY
TRBD1 TRBJ1-1 TRBV25-1 ASSDSTGRNTEAF
. TRBJ1-3 TRBV2 ASSGGRLGNTIY
TRBD1 TRBJ1-2 TRBV4-3 ASSQVRGGTGAFTVYGYT
. TRBJ1-5 TRBV28 ASSFLREGNQPQH
TRBD2 TRBJ2-2 TRBV9 ASSVGGGYTGELF
TRBD2 TRBJ2-3 TRBV7-2 ASSLTGGWGETDTQY
. TRBJ2-2 TRBV18 ASSPRRDGAGELF
TRBD1 TRBJ1-2 TRBV13 ASSSGQEVGYT
TRBD2 TRBJ2-3 TRBV4-1 ASRLAGEIDTQY
. TRBJ2-2 TRBV12-3/TRBV12-4 ASSRTTGGELF
TRBD1 TRBJ2-7 TRBV19 ASSGTGRSPYEQY
. TRBJ2-3 TRBV7-9 ASSFLGGGRSTDTQY
TRBD1 TRBJ2-7 TRBV6-2/TRBV6-3 ASSRSTGGEVDRQY
TRBD1 TRBJ1-4 TRBV2 ASLDRGLTNEKLF
TRBD2 TRBJ2-3 TRBV2 ASRIAGGTDTQY
TRBD2 TRBJ2-1 TRBV5-1 ASSLDTGGSNEQF
. TRBJ1-2 TRBV11-2 ASSLEGREFNYGYT
. TRBJ1-1 TRBV3-1/TRBV3-2 ASSPRTATEAF